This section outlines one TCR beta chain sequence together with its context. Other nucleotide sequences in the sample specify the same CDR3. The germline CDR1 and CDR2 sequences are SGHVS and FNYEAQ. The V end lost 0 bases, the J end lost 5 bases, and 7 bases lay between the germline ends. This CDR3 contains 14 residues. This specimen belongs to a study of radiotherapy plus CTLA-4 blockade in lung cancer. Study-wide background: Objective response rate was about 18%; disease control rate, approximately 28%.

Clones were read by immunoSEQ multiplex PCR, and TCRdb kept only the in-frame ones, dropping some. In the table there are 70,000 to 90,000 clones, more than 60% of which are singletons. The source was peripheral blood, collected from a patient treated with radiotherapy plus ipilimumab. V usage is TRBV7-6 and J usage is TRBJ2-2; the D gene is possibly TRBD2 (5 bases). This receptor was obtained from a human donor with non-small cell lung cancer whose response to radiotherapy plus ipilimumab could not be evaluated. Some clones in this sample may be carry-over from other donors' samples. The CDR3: CASSLALETGELFF. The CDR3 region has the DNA TGTGCCAGCAGCTTAGCACTAGAAACCGGGGAGCTGTTTTTT.